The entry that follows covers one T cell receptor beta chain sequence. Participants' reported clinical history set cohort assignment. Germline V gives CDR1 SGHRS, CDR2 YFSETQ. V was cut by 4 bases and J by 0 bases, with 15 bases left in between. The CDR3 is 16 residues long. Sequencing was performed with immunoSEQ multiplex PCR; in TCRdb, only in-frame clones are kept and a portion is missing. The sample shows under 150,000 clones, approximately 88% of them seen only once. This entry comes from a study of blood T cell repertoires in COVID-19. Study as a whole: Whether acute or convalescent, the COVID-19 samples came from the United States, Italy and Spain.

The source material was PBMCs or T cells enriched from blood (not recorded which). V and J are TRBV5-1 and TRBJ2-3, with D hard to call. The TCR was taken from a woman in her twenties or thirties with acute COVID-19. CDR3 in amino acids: CASSLERFASTDTQYF. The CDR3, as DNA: TGCGCCAGCAGCCTGGAGAGATTCGCTAGCACAGATACGCAGTATTTT.